This record looks at one TCR beta chain sequence and its context. The sample originates from a study of cytomegalovirus exposure and HLA in healthy donors. The CDR3 contains 14 residues. CDR1 is SGDLS and CDR2 is YYNGEE in the germline V gene. In the PCR, 60 Vbeta and 13 Jbeta primers were used. The table came from immunoSEQ multiplex PCR; TCRdb's copy has only in-frame clones and leaves some out. The sample has over 150,000 clones; 80% are singletons. V gene TRBV9 combines with J gene TRBJ2-5; D gene uncertain. Gene TRBJ2-7 matches the end of the DNA better, so the J call may be wrong. This sequence originates from a boy between 10 and 17 years old in good health and CMV-seronegative. The sequenced material came from PBMCs. CDR3 bases: TGTGCCAGCAGCGTAGCTGGGCAATCCTACGAGCAGTACTTC. Its protein product is CASSVAGQSYEQYF.